This T cell receptor (beta chain) derives from a study of CD8+CD57+ T cells in acquired aplastic anemia. After removal of 6 bases from V and 10 bases from J, the junction contained 5 bases not matched to a gene. Germline loops: CDR1 SNHLY, CDR2 FYNNEI. This CDR3 is built from 13 residues. Genomic DNA acted as the template from which TCR beta VDJ combination and CDR3 sequence profiling were carried out. One entry per CDR3 protein, called by TCRdb with MiXCR from the reads. The table has hundreds of thousands of distinct CDR3 sequences, around 72% seen once; the top ten hold under 5%. Material for sequencing was sorted CD4+, CD8+, or CD8+CD57+ T cells (not recorded which) from PBMCs. The gene calls are TRBV2 and TRBJ1-4; 10 positions match TRBD1. This receptor was identified in a human donor in good health, serving as a control. CDR3 loop: CASSHGQGGKLFF. The CDR3 region has the DNA TGTGCCAGCAGCCATGGACAGGGGGGAAAACTGTTTTTT.